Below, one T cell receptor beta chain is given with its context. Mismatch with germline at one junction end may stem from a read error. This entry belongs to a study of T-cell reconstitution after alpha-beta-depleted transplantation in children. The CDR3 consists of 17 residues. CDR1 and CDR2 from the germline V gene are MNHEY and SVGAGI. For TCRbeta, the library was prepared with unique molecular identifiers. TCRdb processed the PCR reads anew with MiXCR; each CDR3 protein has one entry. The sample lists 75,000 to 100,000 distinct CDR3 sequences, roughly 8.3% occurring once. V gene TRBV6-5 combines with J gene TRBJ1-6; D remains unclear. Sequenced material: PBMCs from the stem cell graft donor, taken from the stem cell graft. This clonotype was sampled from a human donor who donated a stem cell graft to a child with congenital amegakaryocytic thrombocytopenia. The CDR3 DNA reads TGTGCCAGCAGTTACAGGATTACGCCCGGGGATAATTCACCCCTCCACTTC. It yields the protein CASSYRITPGDNSPLHF.